What follows are 18 T cell receptor beta chains derived from one specimen sequenced in a study of blood T cell repertoires in COVID-19. Sequencing was performed with immunoSEQ multiplex PCR; in TCRdb, only in-frame clones are kept and a portion is missing. The sample contains about 83,000 clones, roughly 86% of which appear only once. The material sequenced was peripheral blood. The source is an elderly woman in a cohort sampled during active or convalescent COVID-19.

The V gene is TRBV29-1, the J gene TRBJ2-1; 14 nucleotides agree with TRBD2. Per germline, CDR1 SQVTM and CDR2 ANQGSEA. The CDR3 is made up of 16 amino acids. V shed 6 bases, J shed 2 bases, and the junction held 6 bases outside the gene matches. The CDR3 DNA reads TGCAGCGTGGGGGGGACTAGCGGGAGCCCCTACAATGAGCAGTTCTTC. It codes for CSVGGTSGSPYNEQFF.

This clone was recorded a few times. The chain combines TRBV24-1 with TRBJ2-1, with D perhaps matching TRBD2 (6 bases). Germline CDR1 is KGHDR and CDR2 is SFDVKD. Trimming took 4 bases from V and 0 from J, leaving 12 bases between them. The CDR3 runs 16 residues. The CDR3 bases are TGTGCCACCAGTGACCATAGCGGCAGCTCCTACAATGAGCAGTTCTTC. This encodes CATSDHSGSSYNEQFF.

This clone was seen a few times. This sequence joins TRBV10-3 and TRBJ1-5; D ambiguous. There are 13 residues in the CDR3. CDR1 ENHRY and CDR2 SYGVKD come from the germline V gene. V gave up 7 bases and J gave up 4 bases, with 11 bases separating them. CDR3 loop: CAITRGLNQPQHF. As DNA, the CDR3 is TGTGCCATCACCCGGGGTTTAAATCAGCCCCAGCATTTT.

The chain carries TRBV18 and TRBJ1-1; D call uncertain. The germline CDR1 and CDR2 sequences are KGHSH and LQKENI. Trimming took off 6 bases at V and 0 bases at J, with 14 bases between the two ends. This CDR3 has 15 amino acids. CDR3: CASSREGAVNTEAFF. In nucleotides, the CDR3 is TGTGCCAGCTCCCGAGAGGGAGCGGTGAACACTGAAGCTTTCTTT.

The V gene is TRBV11-3, the J gene TRBJ2-2, with D perhaps matching TRBD1 (6 bases). Trimming stripped 4 bases from V and 1 base from J, with 10 bases between. The germline V gene encodes CDR1 SGHNT and CDR2 YENEEA. This CDR3 has 15 amino acids. The CDR3 DNA reads TGTGCCAGCAGCTCCCGGACAGAGAACACCGGGGAGCTGTTTTTT. The encoded protein is CASSSRTENTGELFF.

V and J are TRBV2 and TRBJ2-1, with D tentatively TRBD2 (6 bases). Germline lookup yields CDR1 SNHLY and CDR2 FYNNEI. CDR3 length: 15 residues. Trimming removed 3 bases from V and 10 bases from J, with 19 bases in between. The CDR3 DNA sequence: TGTGCCAGCAGTGAGCGGAGGGGTCTATTTTCGGAGCAGTTCTTC. Amino acids: CASSERRGLFSEQFF. Using reference TRBV2 and TRBJ2-1 for the parts outside the CDR3, the full variable domain is EPEVTQTPSHQVTQMGQEVILRCVPISNHLYFYWYRQILGQKVEFLVSFYNNEISEKSEIFDDQFSVERPDGSNFTLKIRSTKLEDSAMYFCASSERRGLFSEQFFGPGTRLTVL.

This sequence joins TRBV7-2 and TRBJ2-7; D not resolved. Trimming pared 2 bases from V and 3 bases from J, leaving 8 bases between. The CDR3 is 13 residues long. The germline gives CDR1 SGHTA, CDR2 FQGNSA. CDR3 region: CASSLFNYYEQYF. The DNA for the CDR3 is TGTGCCAGCAGCTTATTCAACTACTACGAGCAGTACTTC.

The V call is TRBV5-1, the J call TRBJ1-2, with D hard to call. Trimming removed 7 bases at V and 8 bases at J, with 18 bases between. The CDR3 consists of 13 residues. Germline CDR1 is SGHRS and CDR2 is YFSETQ. For the CDR3, the DNA is TGCGCCAGCGACAACGAGGGTTTGGGCGGCTACACCTTC. It encodes CASDNEGLGGYTF.

The chain is built from TRBV27 and TRBJ2-1, with TRBD2 matching over 11 bases. The length of the CDR3 is 17 residues. Trimming removed 6 bases from V and 4 bases from J; junction bases left unmatched: 11. From germline, CDR1 is MNHEY and CDR2 SMNVEV (reference sequence). CDR3 residues: CASRFIVGLAEYNEQFF. CDR3 coding DNA: TGTGCCAGCAGATTTATAGTGGGACTAGCGGAATACAATGAGCAGTTCTTC.

This chain connects TRBV5-4 to TRBJ1-3, with TRBD1 as a possible D gene (6 bases). V dropped 4 bases and J dropped 8 bases, with 10 bases sitting between them. Germline CDR1 is SGHNT and CDR2 is YYREEE (reference sequence). This CDR3 has 12 residues. Written as DNA, the CDR3 is TGTGCCAGCAGCCGGGGGGCTGACACCATATATTTT. Translation gives CASSRGADTIYF.

The chain has TRBV24-1 and TRBJ2-7; D is uncertain. V was shortened by 4 bases and J by 5 bases, with 11 bases between the two germline ends. The germline CDR1 and CDR2 sequences are KGHDR and SFDVKD. The CDR3 extends over 13 amino acids. The CDR3 protein is CATSDPGGHEQYV. The CDR3 DNA reads as TGTGCCACCAGTGACCCTGGTGGCCACGAGCAGTACGTC.

This clone was seen more than once but under ten times. The chain has TRBV6-5 and TRBJ1-2; 7 positions match TRBD1. Trimming cost V 6 bases and J 3 bases; bases outside gene matches: 7. Looked up from germline, CDR1 is MNHEY and CDR2 is SVGAGI. The CDR3 loop spans 14 amino acids. The chain's CDR3 is CASSKGGADYGYTF. The DNA of the CDR3 is TGTGCCAGCAGCAAAGGGGGCGCTGACTATGGCTACACCTTC.

The chain has TRBV19 and TRBJ2-1; no reliable D call. Germline CDR1 reads LNHDA; CDR2 reads SQIVND (reference sequence). V lost 7 bases and J 8 bases, leaving 18 bases between the germline ends. The CDR3 is 14 residues long. In DNA form, the CDR3 reads TGTGCCAGTACCGTGAGAGATTGGTCCCATGAGCAGTTCTTC. Protein product: CASTVRDWSHEQFF. The full variable domain, its missing parts supplied by reference TRBV19 and TRBJ2-1, is DGGITQSPKYLFRKEGQNVTLSCEQNLNHDAMYWYRQDPGQGLRLIYYSQIVNDFQKGDIAEGYSVSREKKESFPLTVTSAQKNPTAFYLCASTVRDWSHEQFFGPGTRLTVL.

This chain uses TRBV5-4 with TRBJ1-1; the match to TRBD1 covers 8 bases. Germline CDR1 reads SGHNT; CDR2 reads YYREEE (reference sequence). The V gene end was trimmed by 10 bases and the J gene end by 7 bases; junction bases not matched to a gene: 18. The CDR3 is 15 residues long. The DNA for the CDR3 is TGTGCCTCGAGCCAACGCTCAGGGGGCAGGGGTGAAGCTTTCTTT. Its protein is CASSQRSGGRGEAFF. Based on the CDR3 plus reference TRBV5-4 and TRBJ1-1, the full variable domain is ETGVTQSPTHLIKTRGQQVTLRCSSQSGHNTVSWYQQALGQGPQFIFQYYREEENGRGNFPPRFSGLQFPNYSSELNVNALELDDSALYLCASSQRSGGRGEAFFGQGTRLTVV.

CDR3 coding DNA: TGTGCCAGCAGTTTCTCCTCCCCTGAAAAACTGTTTTTT. Amino acid sequence: CASSFSSPEKLFF. The chain has TRBV28 and TRBJ1-4; D uncertain. The CDR3 extends over 13 amino acids. The V gene's germline CDR1 is MDHEN and CDR2 SYDVKM. V dropped 3 bases and J dropped 7 bases, with 9 bases sitting between them.

The chain uses TRBV6-5 and TRBJ2-1; TRBD1 agrees at 10 bases. V trimming: 4 bases; J trimming: 5 bases; junction bases outside the gene matches: 2. The CDR3 extends over 14 amino acids. The germline CDR1 and CDR2 sequences are MNHEY and SVGAGI. The CDR3 sequence: CASSWTGGNNEQFF. CDR3 sequence (DNA): TGTGCCAGCAGTTGGACAGGGGGAAACAATGAGCAGTTCTTC.

The chain combines TRBV12-3 or TRBV12-4 with TRBJ1-2; no clear D. The CDR3 has 12 amino acids. V shed 6 bases and J shed 0 bases, with 5 bases lying between them. The CDR3 DNA reads TGTGCCAGCAGCCTAGCTAACTATGGCTACACCTTC. It is translated as CASSLANYGYTF.

This chain links TRBV10-1 with TRBJ1-1; D is unclear. The CDR3 extends over 13 amino acids. Trimming pared 6 bases from V and 0 bases from J, leaving 8 bases between. CDR1 and CDR2 (germline): WNHNN, SYGVQD (reference sequence). As DNA, the CDR3 is TGCGCCAGCAGCCTACAGATGAACACTGAAGCTTTCTTT. Protein product: CASSLQMNTEAFF.